Each of the 9 T cell receptor beta chains below was sequenced from the same sample in a study of beta chain features in type 1 diabetes. Study findings and constraints: People with Type 1 diabetes carried modestly yet significantly shorter TCRB CDR3s in all four CD4+ subsets.

Reverse transcribing all isolated RNA meant expressed TCRB transcripts were sequenced. TCRdb keeps only in-frame clones here, not all; method: immunoSEQ multiplex PCR. Of a few hundred thousand clones in the sample, approximately 25% were seen once. No antigens are known for them. Sequenced sample: naive CD4+ T cells from blood. The receptors derive from a woman under 40 with type 1 diabetes.

This clone was picked up a small number of times. The rearrangement links TRBV11-2 to TRBJ2-5; 11 bases agree with TRBD1. Per the germline V gene, CDR1 is SGHAT and CDR2 is FQNNGV. Trimming removed 2 bases from V and 5 bases from J; junction bases left unmatched: 7. The CDR3 runs to 16 residues. CDR3 coding DNA: TGTGCCAGCAGCTTAAGGAGGACAGGGGGCGTGGAGACCCAGTACTTC. Amino acids: CASSLRRTGGVETQYF. The whole variable domain, filled in from reference TRBV11-2 and TRBJ2-5, reads EAGVAQSPRYKIIEKRQSVAFWCNPISGHATLYWYQQILGQGPKLLIQFQNNGVVDDSQLPKDRFSAERLKGVDSTLKIQPAKLEDSAVYLCASSLRRTGGVETQYFGPGTRLLVL.

Only a few counts were recorded for this clone. The chain links TRBV29-1 to TRBJ1-1, with a weak D call TRBD1 (5 bases). This CDR3 comprises 13 residues. The V gene's germline CDR1 is SQVTM and CDR2 ANQGSEA. V lost 4 bases to trimming and J lost 1 base, with 10 bases between them. CDR3 nucleotide sequence: TGCAGCGTTGTAGGGCAGGGGAACACTGAAGCTTTCTTT. Its translation: CSVVGQGNTEAFF.

This rearrangement joins TRBV6-6 to TRBJ1-2; possibly TRBD1 for D (6 bases). Germline CDR1 is MNHNY and CDR2 is SVGAGI (reference sequence). V was shortened by 6 bases and J by 5 bases, with 10 bases between the two germline ends. The CDR3 loop spans 12 amino acids. This chain's CDR3 is CASRTTGYGYTF. The CDR3 coding sequence is TGTGCCAGCAGAACTACAGGGTATGGCTACACCTTC.

This clone was seen more than once but under ten times. The V and J genes are TRBV30 and TRBJ1-1, with D hard to call. V was cut by 0 bases and J by 1 base, with 6 bases left in between. This CDR3 comprises 13 residues. Germline lookup yields CDR1 GTSNPN and CDR2 SVGIG (reference sequence). The CDR3 is CAWSVIGNTEAFF. Written as DNA, the CDR3 is TGTGCCTGGAGTGTCATCGGGAACACTGAAGCTTTCTTT.

The CDR3 region is CSVSGQGNEKLFF. CDR3 DNA: TGCAGCGTCTCTGGACAGGGGAATGAAAAACTGTTTTTT. The V call is TRBV29-1, the J call TRBJ1-4, with 9 bases fitting TRBD1. Germline assignment: CDR1 SQVTM and CDR2 ANQGSEA. The CDR3 runs 13 residues. With V trimmed by 6 bases and J by 5 bases, 4 bases remained unmatched.

The chain links TRBV5-4 to TRBJ2-2; 15 bases agree with TRBD2. The CDR3 extends over 19 amino acids. CDR1 and CDR2 (germline): SGHNT, YYREEE (reference sequence). The V and J ends lost 3 bases and 1 base, in that order; junction bases with no gene match: 7. CDR3 loop: CASSSLWTSGRVNTGELFF. CDR3 DNA: TGTGCCAGCAGCTCTCTCTGGACTAGCGGGAGGGTGAACACCGGGGAGCTGTTTTTT.

This chain uses TRBV30 with TRBJ2-2; tentative D call: TRBD1 (6 bases). V lost 5 bases to trimming and J lost 0 bases, with 10 bases between them. This CDR3 has 14 residues. The germline V gene has CDR1 GTSNPN and CDR2 SVGIG (reference sequence). CDR3 amino acids: CAWGTPPNTGELFF. The CDR3 DNA reads as TGTGCCTGGGGGACACCACCGAACACCGGGGAGCTGTTTTTT.

This clone has only a few counts. This sequence joins TRBV4-2 and TRBJ2-1; possible D gene TRBD2, 5 bases. The germline V gene has CDR1 LGHNA and CDR2 YNFKEQ. The CDR3 runs 14 residues. V was pared by 2 bases and J by 4 bases, with 9 bases between. In DNA, the CDR3 is TGTGCCAGCAGCCAATCCGGACTTTACAATGAGCAGTTCTTC. Amino acid sequence: CASSQSGLYNEQFF.

The rearrangement links TRBV4-2 to TRBJ2-3, with 11 bases that match TRBD2. This CDR3 spans 18 amino acids. Germline V CDR1 and CDR2: LGHNA, YNFKEQ. Trimming cost V 0 bases and J 3 bases; bases outside gene matches: 8. The CDR3 nucleotides are TGTGCCAGCAGCCAAGATAGGGCTAGCGGGAGGAATACAGATACGCAGTATTTT. This codes for CASSQDRASGRNTDTQYF.